Below, 32 T cell receptor beta chains from the same sample are listed, as sequenced in a study of OX40 agonist ivuxolimab in advanced cancers. Assay used: immunoSEQ multiplex PCR; TCRdb lists only in-frame clones, some missing. Counted here are more than 75,000 clones, approximately 85% occurring once; the ten biggest clones make up approximately 0.22%. The sequencing used CD4+ or CD8+ T cells sorted from blood, collected in a trial of the OX40 agonist ivuxolimab. The source of these receptors is an adult with an advanced solid tumor such as melanoma, head and neck, liver or kidney cancer.

This chain connects TRBV2 to TRBJ2-7; a weak D match, TRBD2 (6 bases). Germline assignment: CDR1 SNHLY and CDR2 FYNNEI. The CDR3 is 11 residues long. The CDR3: CASSSGGALDV. The CDR3 nucleotides are TGTGCCAGCAGTTCCGGAGGGGCGTTGGACGTC.

This CDR3 is CASSRGRDRSYEQYF. CDR3 DNA sequence: TGTGCCAGTAGTAGGGGTCGGGACAGATCCTACGAGCAGTACTTC. The rearrangement joins TRBV19 to TRBJ2-7; 7 bases are a match to TRBD1. The V gene end was trimmed by 4 bases and the J gene end by 1 base; junction bases not matched to a gene: 7. The CDR3 length is 15 residues. Germline CDR1 LNHDA, CDR2 SQIVND (reference sequence).

The rearrangement uses TRBV6-5 and TRBJ1-6, with D uncertain. Germline V gene data show CDR1 as MNHEY and CDR2 as SVGAGI. There are 15 residues in the CDR3. Deletions cut 0 bases from V and 9 bases from J, with 12 bases between. CDR3 nucleotides: TGTGCCAGCAGTTACTCGCACGGGGAAGGTTCACCCCTCCACTTT. Encoded protein: CASSYSHGEGSPLHF.

CDR3 protein: CASRRDPSPSYEQYV. The CDR3 DNA sequence: TGTGCCAGCAGACGGGACCCATCCCCTTCCTACGAGCAGTACGTC. The chain is built from TRBV6-5 and TRBJ2-7, with D possibly called TRBD1 or TRBD2 (5 bases each). Germline CDR1 MNHEY, CDR2 SVGAGI. V shed 6 bases and J shed 1 base, with 16 bases lying between them. The CDR3 is made up of 15 amino acids.

The chain couples TRBV7-6 to TRBJ1-1, with 12 bases aligning to TRBD1. Germline V gene sequence: CDR1 SGHVS, CDR2 FNYEAQ. The CDR3 covers 13 residues. Germline trimming cut 5 bases from V and 10 bases from J; bases unmatched to any gene: 5. CDR3 region: CASSTRDRGPAFF. The CDR3 DNA reads TGTGCCAGCAGCACGCGGGACAGGGGGCCAGCTTTCTTT.

The chain uses TRBV4-2 and TRBJ1-2, with 10 bases identical to TRBD1. The CDR3 is made up of 16 amino acids. With V trimmed by 4 bases and J by 8 bases, 13 bases remained unmatched. Germline values: CDR1 LGHNA, CDR2 YNFKEQ. The CDR3 sequence: CASSRRNPGQGHGYTF. The CDR3, as DNA: TGTGCCAGCAGCCGCCGGAATCCGGGACAGGGGCACGGCTACACCTTC.

V and J are TRBV6-5 and TRBJ2-3; D gene ambiguous. The CDR3 runs to 14 residues. V lost 7 bases and J lost 6, with 17 bases in between. Germline V gives CDR1 MNHEY, CDR2 SVGAGI. This CDR3 is CASTRDPRRDTQYF. Here the CDR3 DNA reads TGTGCCAGCACCAGAGACCCCCGCCGGGATACGCAGTATTTT.

This clone was recorded once. The rearrangement links TRBV18 to TRBJ2-7; 10 bases align to TRBD2. The CDR3 is 15 amino acids. Germline V lookup: CDR1 KGHSH, CDR2 LQKENI. V lost 2 bases to trimming and J lost 3 bases; unmatched junction nucleotides: 4. DNA for the CDR3: TGTGCCAGCTCACCAGCTAGCGGGGGCCGCTACGAGCAGTACGTC. Translation gives CASSPASGGRYEQYV.

The genes are TRBV16 and TRBJ2-5, with D unclear. Germline CDR1 is KGHSY and CDR2 is FQNENV. Trimming cost V 0 bases and J 5 bases, with 7 bases left between them. The CDR3 is 13 amino acids. The CDR3 loop is CASSQSPVETQYF. For the CDR3, the DNA is TGTGCCAGCAGCCAATCTCCGGTGGAGACCCAGTACTTC.

The chain has TRBV6-5 and TRBJ2-5; D is unclear. Germline loops: CDR1 MNHEY, CDR2 SVGAGI. The V end was cut by 0 bases, the J end by 6 bases, with 14 bases between. This CDR3 is built from 15 residues. The CDR3 spells CASSYSSRGWQTQYF. CDR3 nucleotide sequence: TGTGCCAGCAGTTACTCAAGCCGAGGCTGGCAGACCCAGTACTTC.

The chain uses TRBV19 and TRBJ2-3; no firm D call. The CDR3 consists of 12 residues. CDR1 LNHDA and CDR2 SQIVND come from the germline V gene (reference sequence). With 0 bases removed from V and 5 bases from J, the gap between germline ends came to 3 bases. CDR3 in DNA: TGTGCCAGTAGTATAGATAAAGATACGCAGTATTTT. This gives the protein CASSIDKDTQYF. The variable domain in full, with the rest retrieved from reference TRBV19 and TRBJ2-3, is DGGITQSPKYLFRKEGQNVTLSCEQNLNHDAMYWYRQDPGQGLRLIYYSQIVNDFQKGDIAEGYSVSREKKESFPLTVTSAQKNPTAFYLCASSIDKDTQYFGPGTRLTVL.

This clone has more than one count but fewer than ten. The chain links TRBV6-1 to TRBJ2-5; D gene ambiguous. Trimming pared 1 base from V and 2 bases from J, leaving 14 bases between. This CDR3 has 16 amino acids. The germline V gene has CDR1 MNHNS and CDR2 SASEGT. CDR3 loop: CASSEVGQAIQETQYF. The CDR3 DNA is TGTGCCAGCAGTGAAGTCGGGCAGGCTATTCAAGAGACCCAGTACTTC.

The genes are TRBV9 and TRBJ1-1, with 7 bases aligning to TRBD1. V was pared by 3 bases and J by 5 bases, with 7 bases of the junction left unmatched. Germline CDR1 and CDR2: SGDLS and YYNGEE. The CDR3 spans 14 residues. The DNA for the CDR3 is TGTGCCAGCAGCGCGCGACAGGGTGGGACTGAAGCTTTCTTT. Amino acid sequence: CASSARQGGTEAFF.

J is TRBJ1-6 and V is TRBV7-9; D remains ambiguous. This CDR3 spans 12 amino acids. Per germline, CDR1 SEHNR and CDR2 FQNEAQ (reference sequence). Trimming pared 8 bases from V and 0 bases from J, leaving 2 bases between. CDR3 sequence: CASASYNSPLHF. Written as DNA, the CDR3 is TGTGCCAGCGCCTCCTATAATTCACCCCTCCACTTT.

This chain links TRBV7-2 with TRBJ2-1; D not resolved. V was trimmed by 1 base and J by 7 bases, leaving 5 bases between them. CDR1 SGHTA and CDR2 FQGNSA come from the germline V gene. The CDR3 consists of 12 residues. The CDR3 region is CASSLDRNEQFF. Here the CDR3 DNA reads TGTGCCAGCAGCTTAGACCGGAATGAGCAGTTCTTC.

This chain connects TRBV6-5 to TRBJ2-3; possible D gene TRBD2, 6 bases. The V and J ends lost 6 bases and 2 bases respectively, with 12 bases between them. The CDR3 extends over 14 amino acids. Germline-derived CDR1 and CDR2 are MNHEY and SVGAGI. CDR3 loop: CASSTSRFTDTQYF. As DNA, the CDR3 is TGTGCCAGCAGCACTAGCCGATTCACAGATACGCAGTATTTT.

The V call is TRBV2, the J call TRBJ2-7; TRBD1 matches 10 bases. Per germline, CDR1 SNHLY and CDR2 FYNNEI. The CDR3 contains 14 residues. Germline trimming cut 4 bases from V and 6 bases from J; bases unmatched to any gene: 6. CDR3 protein: CASSVTGGKAEQYF. The CDR3 nucleotides are TGTGCCAGCAGTGTGACAGGGGGCAAAGCCGAGCAGTACTTC.

The chain links TRBV10-3 to TRBJ2-2, with 10 bases that match TRBD2. The ends lost 4 bases at V and 0 bases at J; junction bases unmatched: 2. The CDR3 contains 16 residues. Germline V gene lookup returns CDR1 ENHRY and CDR2 SYGVKD. This chain's CDR3 is CAISVTSGTNTGELFF. The CDR3 region has the DNA TGTGCCATCAGTGTAACTAGCGGGACGAACACCGGGGAGCTGTTTTTT.

CDR3 in DNA: TGTGCCAGCAGCCCGTTACCCACCTATGGCTACACCTTC. This translates into CASSPLPTYGYTF. V and J are TRBV5-6 and TRBJ1-2; D not resolved. The CDR3 consists of 13 residues. V lost 4 bases to trimming and J lost 4 bases, with 11 bases between them. Germline V gives CDR1 SGHDT, CDR2 YYEEEE.

The J gene is TRBJ2-7, the V gene TRBV18, with D uncertain. With 2 bases removed from V and 3 bases from J, the gap between germline ends came to 5 bases. The CDR3 sequence is 12 residues long. The germline V gene has CDR1 KGHSH and CDR2 LQKENI. CDR3 loop: CASSPGNYEQYV. CDR3 bases: TGTGCCAGCTCACCAGGCAACTACGAGCAGTACGTC.

V and J are TRBV20-1 and TRBJ1-5; D remains unclear. There are 11 residues in the CDR3. Germline-derived CDR1 and CDR2 are DFQATT and SNEGSKA (reference sequence). The V end was cut by 6 bases, the J end by 4 bases, with 7 bases between. CDR3 loop: CSAGPNQPQHF. The CDR3 DNA follows: TGCAGTGCGGGCCCAAATCAGCCCCAGCATTTT.

The V call is TRBV5-6, the J call TRBJ2-5; TRBD1 might be the D (7 bases). This CDR3 is built from 14 residues. Germline loops: CDR1 SGHDT, CDR2 YYEEEE. Between the trimmed V and J ends, which lost 4 bases and 4 bases, there was a span of 14 bases. The CDR3 coding sequence is TGTGCCAGCAGCCCTCGACAGGGAGGAGAGACCCAGTACTTC. Protein: CASSPRQGGETQYF.

This chain joins TRBV9 and TRBJ1-5; D not resolved. Germline loops: CDR1 SGDLS, CDR2 YYNGEE. Between the trimmed V and J ends, which lost 3 bases and 3 bases, there was a span of 13 bases. The CDR3 covers 15 residues. For the CDR3, the DNA is TGTGCCAGCAGCGCGTCTGGTGCAGACAATCAGCCCCAGCATTTT. This gives the protein CASSASGADNQPQHF.

The chain employs TRBV5-6 and TRBJ2-3; 7 bases agree with TRBD1. J lost 0 bases, V lost 4 bases, and 8 bases had no gene match. There are 16 residues in the CDR3. Per the germline V gene, CDR1 is SGHDT and CDR2 is YYEEEE. This CDR3 reads CASSTSHRGSTDTQYF. As DNA, the CDR3 is TGTGCCAGCAGCACCAGCCACAGGGGTAGCACAGATACGCAGTATTTT. Full variable domain (rest looked up from reference TRBV5-6 and TRBJ2-3): DAGVTQSPTHLIKTRGQQVTLRCSPKSGHDTVSWYQQALGQGPQFIFQYYEEEERQRGNFPDRFSGHQFPNYSSELNVNALLLGDSALYLCASSTSHRGSTDTQYFGPGTRLTVL.

The gene calls are TRBV9 and TRBJ2-2; D is unresolved. CDR1 SGDLS and CDR2 YYNGEE come from the germline V gene. Trimming left V 3 bases short and J 4 bases short, with 13 bases between. This CDR3 is built from 15 residues. This chain's CDR3 is CASSARPAATGELFF. CDR3 nucleotides: TGTGCCAGCAGCGCTCGACCCGCGGCCACCGGGGAGCTGTTTTTT. The full variable domain, completed using reference TRBV9 and TRBJ2-2, is DSGVTQTPKHLITATGQRVTLRCSPRSGDLSVYWYQQSLDQGLQFLIQYYNGEERAKGNILERFSAQQFPDLHSELNLSSLELGDSALYFCASSARPAATGELFFGEGSRLTVL.

The rearrangement joins TRBV28 to TRBJ2-1, with D tentatively TRBD2 (5 bases). Germline V gene sequence: CDR1 MDHEN, CDR2 SYDVKM. The CDR3 sequence is 15 residues long. Trimming pared 4 bases from V and 1 base from J, leaving 11 bases between. The CDR3 DNA reads TGTGCCAGCAGTTATCCGGGAAAGTCCTACAATGAGCAGTTCTTC. This sequence encodes CASSYPGKSYNEQFF.

V is TRBV19 and J is TRBJ2-7; D unclear. The ends were cut back, 3 bases at V and 4 bases at J, with 4 bases in the middle. In germline, CDR1 is LNHDA, CDR2 SQIVND (reference sequence). This CDR3 is 11 amino acids long. CDR3 loop: CASSIRYEQYF. The CDR3 coding sequence is TGTGCCAGTAGTATTAGATACGAGCAGTACTTC.

J is TRBJ2-1 and V is TRBV7-9; D call uncertain. CDR3 length: 15 residues. CDR1 and CDR2 (germline): SEHNR, FQNEAQ (reference sequence). V lost 4 bases and J 0 bases, leaving 10 bases between the germline ends. The CDR3 is CASSSLTLSYNEQFF. CDR3 coding DNA: TGTGCCAGCAGCTCGCTCACGCTCTCCTACAATGAGCAGTTCTTC. Based on the CDR3 plus reference TRBV7-9 and TRBJ2-1, the full variable domain is DTGVSQNPRHKITKRGQNVTFRCDPISEHNRLYWYRQTLGQGPEFLTYFQNEAQLEKSRLLSDRFSAERPKGSFSTLEIQRTEQGDSAMYLCASSSLTLSYNEQFFGPGTRLTVL.

CDR3 bases: TGTGCCAGTGGCGGTCAGGGGTCACAGAACACTGAAGCTTTCTTT. It yields the protein CASGGQGSQNTEAFF. This chain joins TRBV14 and TRBJ1-1, with D possibly being TRBD1 (6 bases). The germline V gene encodes CDR1 SGHDN and CDR2 FVKESK. The CDR3 totals 15 residues. The germline V and J ends were trimmed by 9 bases and 1 base, with 18 bases remaining between them.

The chain carries TRBV13 and TRBJ1-2; tentative D call: TRBD1 (6 bases). This CDR3 spans 16 amino acids. The germline gives CDR1 PRHDT, CDR2 FYEKMQ (reference sequence). V dropped 11 bases and J dropped 4 bases, with 26 bases sitting between them. DNA of the CDR3: TGTGCCGGGGCACCCCGGGGGGGGCGAACATCCTATGGCTACACCTTC. This codes for CAGAPRGGRTSYGYTF. The whole variable domain, remainder taken from reference TRBV13 and TRBJ1-2, is AAGVIQSPRHLIKEKRETATLKCYPIPRHDTVYWYQQGPGQDPQFLISFYEKMQSDKGSIPDRFSAQQFSDYHSELNMSSLELGDSALYFCAGAPRGGRTSYGYTFGSGTRLTVV.

This clone was detected a few times. The chain joins TRBV14 to TRBJ2-7; D remains unclear. Germline V lookup: CDR1 SGHDN, CDR2 FVKESK. V was trimmed by 4 bases and J by 1 base, leaving 5 bases between them. The CDR3 loop spans 12 amino acids. The CDR3, as DNA: TGTGCCAGCAGCCTGTCGTCCTACGAGCAGTACTTC. The encoded protein is CASSLSSYEQYF.

This clone was seen only a few times. The V and J genes are TRBV29-1 and TRBJ2-5, with a possible D match to TRBD2 (7 bases). The V end lost 7 bases, the J end lost 1 base, and 13 bases lay between the germline ends. The V gene's germline CDR1 is SQVTM and CDR2 ANQGSEA. CDR3 length: 13 amino acids. The CDR3 DNA follows: TGCAGCGCGGGGGGCACCTTCCAAGAGACCCAGTACTTC. This encodes CSAGGTFQETQYF. The whole variable domain, remainder taken from reference TRBV29-1 and TRBJ2-5, is SAVISQKPSRDICQRGTSLTIQCQVDSQVTMMFWYRQQPGQSLTLIATANQGSEATYESGFVIDKFPISRPNLTFSTLTVSNMSPEDSSIYLCSAGGTFQETQYFGPGTRLLVL.